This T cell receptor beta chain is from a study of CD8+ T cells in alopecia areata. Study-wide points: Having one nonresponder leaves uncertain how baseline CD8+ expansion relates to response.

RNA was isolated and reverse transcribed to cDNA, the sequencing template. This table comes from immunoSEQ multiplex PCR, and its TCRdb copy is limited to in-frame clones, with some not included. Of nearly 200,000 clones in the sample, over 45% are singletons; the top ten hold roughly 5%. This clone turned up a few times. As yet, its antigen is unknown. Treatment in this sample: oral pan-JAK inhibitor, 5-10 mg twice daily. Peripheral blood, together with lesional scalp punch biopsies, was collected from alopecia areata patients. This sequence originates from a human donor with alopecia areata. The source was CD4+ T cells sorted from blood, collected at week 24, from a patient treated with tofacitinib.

Written as DNA, the CDR3 is TGTGCCAGCAGCCAACAGACAGGGGCTAATGAAAAACTGTTTTTT. Translated, it gives CASSQQTGANEKLFF. This chain joins TRBV7-2 and TRBJ1-4, with 8 bases matching TRBD1. This CDR3 is 15 amino acids long. CDR1 and CDR2 (germline): SGHTA, FQGNSA. With V trimmed by 5 bases and J by 3 bases, 5 bases remained unmatched.